Presented here are 3 T cell receptor beta chains from one specimen sequenced in a study of shared clonotypes between healthy human individuals. CD45RO-negative, CCR7-positively selected cells formed the naive CD8 fraction, excluding terminally differentiated effector memory CD45RA+ cells. Measured with immunoSEQ multiplex PCR; TCRdb has only the in-frame clones, and not every one. Among millions of clones, approximately 94% were seen once, and the ten largest hold roughly 1.7%. Sequenced input: naive CD8+ T cells from PBMCs. The receptors derive from a man between 18 and 35 years old in good health. Some clones in this sample may be carry-over from other donors' samples.

This clone was counted between two and nine times. The rearrangement joins TRBV27 to TRBJ1-5, with no clear D. The CDR3 is made up of 16 amino acids. Trimming left V 5 bases short and J 6 bases short, with 20 bases between. Germline V gene lookup returns CDR1 MNHEY and CDR2 SMNVEV (reference sequence). This CDR3 is CASSPFGPVTTQPQHF. In DNA, the CDR3 is TGTGCCAGCAGTCCTTTTGGCCCTGTAACGACTCAGCCCCAGCATTTT.

The V and J genes are TRBV25-1 and TRBJ1-5, with 11 nucleotides matching TRBD1. CDR1 is MGHDK and CDR2 is SYGVNS in the germline V gene. CDR3 length equals 17 residues. V lost 4 bases and J lost 7; bases outside the gene matches: 12. CDR3 sequence (DNA): TGTGCCAGCAGTGGCGGACAGGGGGCGGGGGGTCGCCAGCCCCAGCATTTT. This translates into CASSGGQGAGGRQPQHF.

CDR3 sequence: CASSSSGVRGRDTQYF. In DNA, the CDR3 is TGTGCCAGCAGCTCCTCAGGGGTGAGGGGCAGGGATACGCAGTATTTT. The chain is built from TRBV7-3 and TRBJ2-3, with D possibly being TRBD1 (6 bases). Between the trimmed V and J ends, which lost 4 bases and 6 bases, there was a span of 20 bases. Per the germline V gene, CDR1 is SGHTA and CDR2 is FQGTGA. The length of the CDR3 is 16 residues. Full variable domain (outside the CDR3, taken from reference TRBV7-3 and TRBJ2-3): GAGVSQTPSNKVTEKGKYVELRCDPISGHTALYWYRQSLGQGPEFLIYFQGTGAADDSGLPNDRFFAVRPEGSVSTLKIQRTERGDSAVYLCASSSSGVRGRDTQYFGPGTRLTVL.